The 17 T cell receptor beta chains listed next were all sequenced from one sample in a study of Ad26.COV2.S vaccination and SARS-CoV-2 variants. The treatment is: about 20 received Ad26.COV2.S at low or high dose, single or two shots; 5 received placebo; per-sample allocation not given. Sampling took place 63 days after the first vaccine or placebo injection. Profiled with immunoSEQ multiplex PCR; TCRdb holds only in-frame clones, not every one. Of about 350,000 clones in the sample, about 86% were seen once. The sample consisted of peripheral blood, taken in a trial of Ad26.COV2.S vaccine versus placebo. These receptors all stem from a person between 18 and 60 years old who received the Ad26.COV2.S COVID-19 vaccine or a placebo.

This chain uses TRBV11-1 with TRBJ1-1; 7 bases map to TRBD1. J gave up 3 bases and V 4 bases, and 5 bases lay outside the gene matches. Germline lookup yields CDR1 SGHAT and CDR2 FQDESV (reference sequence). The CDR3 is made up of 14 amino acids. The CDR3 is CASSSGQRYTEAFF. For the CDR3, the DNA is TGTGCCAGCAGCTCGGGACAGAGGTACACTGAAGCTTTCTTT.

The chain combines TRBV7-2 with TRBJ2-1; D possibly corresponds to TRBD2 (6 bases). The CDR3 is 11 amino acids. Trimming removed 4 bases at V and 15 bases at J, with 13 bases between. In germline, CDR1 is SGHTA, CDR2 FQGNSA. CDR3 protein: CASSSYGGLFF. The DNA for the CDR3 is TGTGCCAGCAGCTCATACGGGGGTCTGTTCTTC.

The chain couples TRBV18 to TRBJ2-3, with 9 nucleotides matching TRBD1. Germline V gene data show CDR1 as KGHSH and CDR2 as LQKENI. The CDR3 totals 14 residues. V shed 5 bases, J shed 1 base, and the junction held 1 base outside the gene matches. Here the CDR3 DNA reads TGTGCCAGCTCAAGGACAGGGGGCACAGATACGCAGTATTTT. This encodes CASSRTGGTDTQYF. The variable domain in full, with the rest retrieved from reference TRBV18 and TRBJ2-3, is NAGVMQNPRHLVRRRGQEARLRCSPMKGHSHVYWYRQLPEEGLKFMVYLQKENIIDESGMPKERFSAEFPKEGPSILRIQQVVRGDSAAYFCASSRTGGTDTQYFGPGTRLTVL.

V and J are TRBV6-2 or TRBV6-3 and TRBJ2-7; D is undetermined. Germline loops: CDR1 MNHEY, CDR2 SVGEGT. The CDR3 has 12 residues. V was clipped by 4 bases and J by 0 bases, with 4 bases between them. CDR3 sequence: CASSSSSYEQYF. For the CDR3, the DNA is TGTGCCAGCAGTTCTTCCTCCTACGAGCAGTACTTC.

The chain links TRBV18 to TRBJ2-3; D is uncertain. The CDR3 is 16 amino acids. Germline CDR1 reads KGHSH; CDR2 reads LQKENI. V was shortened by 8 bases and J by 0 bases, with 18 bases between the two germline ends. The CDR3 DNA follows: TGTGCCAGCCGCCAGGCAGAAATATCTAGCACAGATACGCAGTATTTT. It codes for CASRQAEISSTDTQYF. The full variable domain, rest sourced from reference TRBV18 and TRBJ2-3, is NAGVMQNPRHLVRRRGQEARLRCSPMKGHSHVYWYRQLPEEGLKFMVYLQKENIIDESGMPKERFSAEFPKEGPSILRIQQVVRGDSAAYFCASRQAEISSTDTQYFGPGTRLTVL.

This clone showed up just a few times. The V call is TRBV7-9, the J call TRBJ1-5, with a possible D match to TRBD1 (5 bases). Trimming removed 3 bases at V and 3 bases at J, with 9 bases between. The CDR3 runs to 14 residues. Germline CDR1 is SEHNR and CDR2 is FQNEAQ (reference sequence). The CDR3: CASSFDSSNQPQHF. As DNA, the CDR3 is TGTGCCAGCAGCTTCGACAGTTCCAATCAGCCCCAGCATTTT.

The CDR3 loop reads CASSFVQGSNQPQHF. CDR3 DNA sequence: TGTGCCAGCAGTTTTGTACAGGGAAGCAATCAGCCCCAGCATTTT. V and J are TRBV28 and TRBJ1-5, with D maybe TRBD1 (6 bases). Trimming stripped 3 bases from V and 1 base from J, with 10 bases between. There are 15 residues in the CDR3. Germline V gene data show CDR1 as MDHEN and CDR2 as SYDVKM. Variable domain in full (rest from reference TRBV28 and TRBJ1-5): DVKVTQSSRYLVKRTGEKVFLECVQDMDHENMFWYRQDPGLGLRLIYFSYDVKMKEKGDIPEGYSVSREKKERFSLILESASTNQTSMYLCASSFVQGSNQPQHFGDGTRLSIL.

The chain links TRBV11-3 to TRBJ2-3, with 7 bases that match TRBD2. CDR1 is SGHNT and CDR2 is YENEEA in the germline V gene. CDR3 length equals 13 residues. J was trimmed by 11 bases and V by 4 bases; bases with no gene match: 9. The CDR3 sequence is CASSSPGGTKQYF. The CDR3 DNA sequence: TGTGCCAGCAGCTCCCCTGGCGGGACTAAGCAGTATTTT.

This sequence joins TRBV28 and TRBJ1-5; possible D gene TRBD1, 5 bases. There are 14 residues in the CDR3. V was cut by 3 bases and J by 6 bases, with 12 bases left in between. The germline V gene has CDR1 MDHEN and CDR2 SYDVKM. Here the CDR3 DNA reads TGTGCCAGCAGTTTCAGTCTGCAGGGTCAGCCCCAGCATTTT. Translated, it gives CASSFSLQGQPQHF.

The chain links TRBV18 to TRBJ1-1; D possibly corresponds to TRBD1 (5 bases). Looked up from germline, CDR1 is KGHSH and CDR2 is LQKENI. CDR3 length: 15 residues. Trimming stripped 0 bases from V and 5 bases from J, with 13 bases between. DNA of the CDR3: TGTGCCAGCTCACCACCCGATCGGACAAGGACTGAAGCTTTCTTT. It encodes CASSPPDRTRTEAFF.

This chain uses TRBV7-2 with TRBJ1-2; TRBD1 might be the D (6 bases). Trimming removed 4 bases at V and 1 base at J, with 19 bases between. Germline lookup yields CDR1 SGHTA and CDR2 FQGNSA. The CDR3 consists of 17 residues. The CDR3 DNA reads TGTGCCAGCAGCTGGTTCAGCAGGGGCGGTCTTAACTATGGCTACACCTTC. It codes for CASSWFSRGGLNYGYTF.

This clone was seen a single time. The chain employs TRBV7-6 and TRBJ2-6; 8 bases are shared with TRBD1. The V gene's germline CDR1 is SGHVS and CDR2 FNYEAQ. J lost 0 bases, V lost 1 base, and 11 bases had no gene match. The CDR3 contains 20 residues. The CDR3 coding sequence is TGTGCCAGCAGCTTAGAAGGCCCCGGACAGGGAACCTCTGGGGCCAACGTCCTGACTTTC. Its translation: CASSLEGPGQGTSGANVLTF.

This clone was seen a handful of times. The chain links TRBV6-6 to TRBJ2-7, with 8 bases fitting TRBD1. Trimming cost V 4 bases and J 2 bases; bases outside gene matches: 10. CDR1 is MNHNY and CDR2 is SVGAGI in the germline V gene (reference sequence). CDR3 length equals 16 residues. CDR3 sequence reads: CASSWGTGILTYEQYF. The DNA of the CDR3 is TGTGCCAGCAGTTGGGGGACAGGAATCCTTACCTACGAGCAGTACTTC.

V gene TRBV7-2 combines with J gene TRBJ2-5; tentative D call: TRBD1 (5 bases). The CDR3 runs 16 residues. With 1 base removed from V and 1 base from J, the gap between germline ends came to 13 bases. The germline gives CDR1 SGHTA, CDR2 FQGNSA. The CDR3 is CASSLEIGASQETQYF. The CDR3, as DNA: TGTGCCAGCAGCTTAGAGATTGGGGCTAGCCAAGAGACCCAGTACTTC.

This chain links TRBV24-1 with TRBJ2-1; 7 bases match TRBD2. Germline trimming cut 5 bases from V and 1 base from J; bases unmatched to any gene: 10. There are 17 residues in the CDR3. Germline assignment: CDR1 KGHDR and CDR2 SFDVKD. This CDR3 reads CATSAQGGGGSYNEQFF. The CDR3, as DNA: TGTGCCACCAGTGCCCAAGGCGGGGGTGGGTCCTACAATGAGCAGTTCTTC.

This sequence joins TRBV5-1 and TRBJ2-7; 7 bases line up with TRBD1. Trimming took 4 bases from V and 2 from J; bases not matched to a gene: 6. The CDR3 has 14 residues. Germline-derived CDR1 and CDR2 are SGHRS and YFSETQ. In nucleotides, the CDR3 is TGCGCCAGCAGCGTTGACAGGGACCCCTACGAGCAGTACTTC. Translating it yields CASSVDRDPYEQYF.

The chain carries TRBV28 and TRBJ2-7; 9 bases map to TRBD1. The V and J ends lost 6 bases and 5 bases, in that order; junction bases with no gene match: 5. Germline V gene data show CDR1 as MDHEN and CDR2 as SYDVKM. This CDR3 has 13 amino acids. For the CDR3, the DNA is TGTGCCAGCAGCGGGACAGGGTGGGACGAGCAGTACTTC. Translating it yields CASSGTGWDEQYF.